What follows describes a single T cell receptor beta chain. Cohort allocation depended upon clinical history that participants reported. V shed 0 bases, J shed 3 bases, and the junction held 11 bases outside the gene matches. The CDR3 spans 19 residues. Germline CDR1 and CDR2: SEHNR and FQNEAQ (reference sequence). The data stem from a study of blood T cell repertoires in COVID-19. In the authors' methods: Reference gene primer amplification in the assay estimated nucleated cell counts. Only in-frame clones appear in the TCRdb table, and some are missing; sequencing was by immunoSEQ multiplex PCR. That table gives V, J and clone size, and the DNA gave D and trimming. The sample records 260,000 or so clones, around 82% being singletons.

This rearrangement joins TRBV7-9 to TRBJ1-3; 10 bases line up with TRBD1. The material sequenced was PBMCs or T cells enriched from blood (not recorded which). The sequence was obtained from a woman aged 40 to 50 who had been exposed to COVID-19. In DNA, the CDR3 is TGTGCCAGCAGCTTAGCACTGTACGGGACAGGGGTATATGGAAACACCATATATTTT. It specifies CASSLALYGTGVYGNTIYF.